This T cell receptor beta chain was recorded in a study of blood T cell repertoires in COVID-19. In the authors' workflow: Estimates of nucleated cell counts were drawn from the amplification of reference gene primers. Using immunoSEQ multiplex PCR, the repertoire was profiled, and TCRdb retains in-frame clones only, with some absent. D and trimming come from the DNA, and the V and J calls and clone size come from that table. The sample carries about 320,000 clones, 85% recorded once. The germline V gene encodes CDR1 SGHTS and CDR2 YDEGEE. V was clipped by 7 bases and J by 4 bases; unmatched bases: 1. The length of the CDR3 is 12 residues.

Input material: peripheral blood. The chain links TRBV5-8 to TRBJ1-3; 8 nucleotides align to TRBD1. This TCR derives from a human donor in a cohort sampled during active COVID-19. CDR3 DNA: TGTGCCAGCGACAGGGGCGGAAACACCATATATTTT. Translation gives CASDRGGNTIYF. Full variable domain (outside the CDR3, taken from reference TRBV5-8 and TRBJ1-3): EAGVTQSPTHLIKTRGQQATLRCSPISGHTSVYWYQQALGLGLQFLLWYDEGEERNRGNFPPRFSGRQFPNYSSELNVNALELEDSALYLCASDRGGNTIYFGEGSWLTVV.